This T cell receptor (beta chain) emerged from a study of blood T cell repertoires in COVID-19. For the study at large: The samples span acute and convalescent COVID-19 from the United States, Italy and Spain.

Per the original data handling: Amplifying reference gene primers gave estimates of nucleated cell counts. Produced via immunoSEQ multiplex PCR; TCRdb's table is partial and in-frame only. Clonal size and the V and J genes are those of that table, whereas D and trimming came from the DNA. This table holds 240,000 or so clones, 70% to 85% found once. The ends were cut back, 1 base at V and 5 bases at J, with 10 bases in the middle. Germline V gives CDR1 LNHNV, CDR2 YYDKDF (reference sequence). The length of the CDR3 is 14 residues. V and J are TRBV15 and TRBJ2-3; TRBD2 might be the D (5 bases). The origin of this receptor is a woman aged 80 or over with acute or convalescent COVID-19. The sequenced sample was peripheral blood. The CDR3 sequence: CATSRGGPQDTQYF. The CDR3, as DNA: TGTGCCACCAGCAGAGGCGGGCCCCAAGATACGCAGTATTTT. The whole variable domain, filled in from reference TRBV15 and TRBJ2-3, reads DAMVIQNPRYQVTQFGKPVTLSCSQTLNHNVMYWYQQKSSQAPKLLFHYYDKDFNNEADTPDNFQSRRPNTSFCFLDIRSPGLGDTAMYLCATSRGGPQDTQYFGPGTRLTVL.